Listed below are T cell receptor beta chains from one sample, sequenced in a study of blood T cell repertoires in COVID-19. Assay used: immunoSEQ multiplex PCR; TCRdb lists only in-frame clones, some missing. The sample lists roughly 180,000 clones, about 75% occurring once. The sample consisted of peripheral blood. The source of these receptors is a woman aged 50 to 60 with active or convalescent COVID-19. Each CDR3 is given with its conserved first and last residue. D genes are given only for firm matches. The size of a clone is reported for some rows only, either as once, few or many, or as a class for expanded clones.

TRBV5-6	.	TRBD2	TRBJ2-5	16	TGTGCCAGCAGCCGCGCCTATCTAGCGGTCCAAGAGACCCAGTACTTC	CASSRAYLAVQETQYF
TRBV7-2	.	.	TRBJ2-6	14	TGTGCCAGCATCCGACAGTCTGGGGCCAACGTCCTGACTTTC	CASIRQSGANVLTF
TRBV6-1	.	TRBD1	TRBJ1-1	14	TGTGCCAGCAGTGAACCGAACACAGGGGATAGAGCTTTCTTT	CASSEPNTGDRAFF
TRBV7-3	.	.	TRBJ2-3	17	TGTGCCAGCAGCTTAACGGTTGGGGACACTTACACAGATACGCAGTATTTT	CASSLTVGDTYTDTQYF
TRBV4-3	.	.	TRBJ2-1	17	TGCGCCAGCAGCCAGGGCCCCTTGTCTCTCACATACAATGAGCAGTTCTTC	CASSQGPLSLTYNEQFF
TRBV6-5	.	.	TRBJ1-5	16	TGTGCCAGCAGTTACTCGGGGGGGGGTAGCAATCAGCCCCAGCATTTT	CASSYSGGGSNQPQHF
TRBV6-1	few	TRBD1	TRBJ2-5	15	TGTGCCAGCAGTGAAGTGTTCGACAGGGCGGAGACCCAGTACTTC	CASSEVFDRAETQYF
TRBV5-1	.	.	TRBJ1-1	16	TGCGCCAGCAGCTTGGGTATGGGGACGGGGGACACTGAAGCTTTCTTT	CASSLGMGTGDTEAFF
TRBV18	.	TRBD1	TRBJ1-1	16	TGTGCCAGCTCGCAAAATCCGACAGGGGAGAACACTGAAGCTTTCTTT	CASSQNPTGENTEAFF
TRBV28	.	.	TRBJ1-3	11	TGTGCCAGCACTGGACAAAGCACCATATATTTT	CASTGQSTIYF
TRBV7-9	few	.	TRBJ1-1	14	TGTGCCAGCAGCCCACCCCAGGGGAACACTGAAGCTTTCTTT	CASSPPQGNTEAFF
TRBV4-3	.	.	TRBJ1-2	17	TGCGCCAGCAGCCAGGACGCGGCAGGGTCTACTAACTATGGCTACACCTTC	CASSQDAAGSTNYGYTF
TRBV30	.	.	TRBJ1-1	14	TGTGCCTGGAGCCCGAGCGGGGTGAACACTGAAGCTTTCTTT	CAWSPSGVNTEAFF
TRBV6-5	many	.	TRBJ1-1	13	TGTGCCAGCAGGGTAGCCATAGATCTTGAAGCTTTCTTT	CASRVAIDLEAFF
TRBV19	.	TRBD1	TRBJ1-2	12	TGTGCCAGTGGGGGACAGGGCGGCGGCTACACCTTC	CASGGQGGGYTF
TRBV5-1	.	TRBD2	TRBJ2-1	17	TGCGCCAGCAGTGACTTAGCGGGAGGGCCCTCAGGAAATGAGCAGTTCTTC	CASSDLAGGPSGNEQFF
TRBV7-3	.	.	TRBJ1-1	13	TGTGCCAGCAGCCGACAGCCGAACACTGAAGCTTTCTTT	CASSRQPNTEAFF
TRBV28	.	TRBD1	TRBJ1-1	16	TGTGCCAGCAGCTTTGGGTCAGGGGGACTGAACACTGAAGCTTTCTTT	CASSFGSGGLNTEAFF
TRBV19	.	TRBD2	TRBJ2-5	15	TGTGCCAGCACGGAAACCGGGACTAGTGTAGAGACCCAGTACTTC	CASTETGTSVETQYF
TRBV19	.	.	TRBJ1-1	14	TGTGCCAGTAGTATCGGAGGGAGGAACACTGAAGCTTTCTTT	CASSIGGRNTEAFF
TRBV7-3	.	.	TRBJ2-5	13	TGTGCCAGCAGCTTACCCCCCTCTGAGACCCAGTACTTC	CASSLPPSETQYF
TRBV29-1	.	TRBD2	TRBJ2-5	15	TGCAGCTCAACCGGGACTAGCGGGAGACGGGAGACCCAGTACTTC	CSSTGTSGRRETQYF